This T cell receptor (beta chain) emerged from a study of blood T cell repertoires in COVID-19. Across the whole study: The United States, Italy and Spain were the sources of the acute and convalescent COVID-19 samples. T cells, B-cell-depleted T cells, or PBMCs supplied cDNA or gDNA.

The V gene end was trimmed by 3 bases and the J gene end by 9 bases; junction bases not matched to a gene: 5. The CDR3 is made up of 13 amino acids. Per the original data handling: Amplification of reference gene primers was used by the study to estimate nucleated cell counts. Produced via immunoSEQ multiplex PCR; TCRdb's table is partial and in-frame only. V and J calls and clone size come straight from that table; D and trimming were deduced from the DNA. The sample contains more than 250,000 clones, 70% to 90% of which appear only once. This receptor was obtained from a young man who had recovered from COVID-19. Input material: peripheral blood. V and J are TRBV12-3 or TRBV12-4 and TRBJ2-5; 9 nucleotides agree with TRBD2. The CDR3 bases are TGTGCCAGCAGTTTTAGGCGGGAGGGGGCCCAGTACTTC. Encoded protein: CASSFRREGAQYF.